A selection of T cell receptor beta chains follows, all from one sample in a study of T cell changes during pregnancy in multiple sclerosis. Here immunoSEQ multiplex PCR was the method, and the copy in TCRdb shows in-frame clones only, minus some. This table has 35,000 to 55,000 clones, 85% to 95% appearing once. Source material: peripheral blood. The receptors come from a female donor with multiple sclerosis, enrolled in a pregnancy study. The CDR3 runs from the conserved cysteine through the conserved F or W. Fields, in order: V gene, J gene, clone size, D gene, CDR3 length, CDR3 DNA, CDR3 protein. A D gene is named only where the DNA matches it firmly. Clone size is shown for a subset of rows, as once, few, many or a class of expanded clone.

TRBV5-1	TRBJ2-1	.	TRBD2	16	TGCGCCAGCAGCTTGACTAGCGGGAGGGGTTACAATGAGCAGTTCTTC	CASSLTSGRGYNEQFF
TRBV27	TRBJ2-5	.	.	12	TGTGCCAGCAGTGGCAACCAAGAGACCCAGTACTTC	CASSGNQETQYF
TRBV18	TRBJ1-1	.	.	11	TGTGCCAGCTCACCAGATACGGAAGCTTTCTTT	CASSPDTEAFF
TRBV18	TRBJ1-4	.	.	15	TGTGCCAGCTCACTTAACACAGCTGCGAATGAAAAACTGTTTTTT	CASSLNTAANEKLFF
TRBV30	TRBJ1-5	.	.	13	TGTGCCTGGGAACATGACGAGGGTCAGCCCCAGCATTTT	CAWEHDEGQPQHF
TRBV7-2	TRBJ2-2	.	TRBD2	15	TGTGCCAGCAGCTTCCTGGCGGGAGTGGTCGGGGAGCTGTTTTTT	CASSFLAGVVGELFF
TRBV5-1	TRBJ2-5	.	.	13	TGCGCCAGCAGCTTGGGTAGCGTAGAGACCCAGTACTTC	CASSLGSVETQYF
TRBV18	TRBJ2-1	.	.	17	TGTGCCAGCTCACCACCCGGGGCCCAGCGCCTAGGGAATGAGCAGTTCTTC	CASSPPGAQRLGNEQFF
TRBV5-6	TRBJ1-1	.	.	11	TGTGCCAGCACCTCCTGGGGTGAAGCTTTCTTT	CASTSWGEAFF
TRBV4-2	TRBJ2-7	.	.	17	TGTGCCAGCAGCCAAGGCAACCAACCGAGCGGGTCCCACGAGCAGTACTTC	CASSQGNQPSGSHEQYF
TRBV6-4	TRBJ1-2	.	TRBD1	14	TGTGCCAGCAGCTCGGAGGGACAGAGCGGGGGCTACACCTTC	CASSSEGQSGGYTF
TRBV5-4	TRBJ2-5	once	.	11	TGTGCCAGCAGCATTCAAGAGACCCAGTACTTC	CASSIQETQYF
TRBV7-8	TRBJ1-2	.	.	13	TGTGCCAGCAGCTTAGCTATCGGGGATGGCTACACCTTC	CASSLAIGDGYTF
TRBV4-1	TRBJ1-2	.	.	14	TGCGCCAGCAGCCAAGATCGGGGATTTGGTGGCTACACCTTC	CASSQDRGFGGYTF
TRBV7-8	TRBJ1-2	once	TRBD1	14	TGTGCCAGCACCCGGGACAGGGGTATGGAGGGCTACACCTTC	CASTRDRGMEGYTF
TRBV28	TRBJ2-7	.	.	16	TGTGCCAGCAGTTCAAGCCGGGACGCCTTATCCTACGAGCAGTACTTC	CASSSSRDALSYEQYF
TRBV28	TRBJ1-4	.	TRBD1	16	TGTGCCAGCAGTCCTGGGACAGGGGGTTTCTCTGAAAAACTGTTTTTT	CASSPGTGGFSEKLFF
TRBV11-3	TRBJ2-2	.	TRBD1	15	TGTGCCAGCAGCCCGGGACAGGGAAACACCGGGGAGCTGTTTTTT	CASSPGQGNTGELFF
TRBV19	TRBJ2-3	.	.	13	TGTGCCAGTGGGAGGGGGGACACAGATACGCAGTATTTT	CASGRGDTDTQYF
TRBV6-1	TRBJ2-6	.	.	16	TGTGCCAGCAGTGGCTCGGGGAGCTCTGGGGCCAACGTCCTGACTTTC	CASSGSGSSGANVLTF
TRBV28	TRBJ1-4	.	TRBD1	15	TGTGCCAGCAGCCTCTCAGGGGGGTCAAATGAAAAACTGTTTTTT	CASSLSGGSNEKLFF
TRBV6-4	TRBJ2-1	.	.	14	TGTGCCAGCAGTGACGGGCGGTCCTCGAATGAGCAGTTCTTC	CASSDGRSSNEQFF
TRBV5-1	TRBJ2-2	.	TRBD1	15	TGCGCCAGCAGCCTCGGGACAGCGAACACCGGGGAGCTGTTTTTT	CASSLGTANTGELFF
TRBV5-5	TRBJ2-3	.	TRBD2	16	TGTGCCAGCAGCGCCGGACTAGGGGTTAGCACAGATACGCAGTATTTT	CASSAGLGVSTDTQYF
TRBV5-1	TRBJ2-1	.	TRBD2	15	TGCGCCAGCAGCTTGGCTAGCGGCTCCTACAATGAGCAGTTCTTC	CASSLASGSYNEQFF
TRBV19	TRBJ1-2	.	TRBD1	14	TGTGCCAGTAGGGGGACAGGGACTAACTATGGCTACACCTTC	CASRGTGTNYGYTF
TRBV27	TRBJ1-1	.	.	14	TGTGCCAGCAGTTATCGGGGCAGGGCGGCTGAAGCTTTCTTT	CASSYRGRAAEAFF